This T cell receptor (beta chain) is drawn from a study of blood T cell repertoires in COVID-19 (dated by TCRdb to the early 2020s). With regard to the full study: Samples from collaborators originated in the United States, Italy and Spain and spanned both the acute and convalescent phases of COVID-19. The prospective study material was composed of cDNA or gDNA derived from T cells, B-cell-depleted T cells, or PBMCs. Subjects who had been exposed to COVID-19, were actively infected with it, or had recovered from it provided the deeply sampled blood TCRbeta repertoires that made up the dataset. The repertoires were released in a freely available public database intended as a resource for research on the immune response to SARS-CoV-2. Samples came from the ongoing ImmuneRACE study (first 160 participants) plus 1,254 subjects from 6 global collaborators. The sample metadata nearly always contained a de-identified subject ID, COVID-19 status, age in years and sex. Where available, HLA class I and class II types were obtained from metadata supplied by the sample provider rather than from assay-based typing. Points the paper makes about the study in general: The quantity of clinical and demographic metadata differed by source and by participant and was supplied without curation.

TCRbeta CDR3 regions were amplified from genomic DNA by means of the immunoSEQ Assay, a bias-controlled multiplex PCR. Under the source paper's analysis protocol: Within the assay, amplification of reference gene primers was used to estimate how many nucleated cells each sample contained. To quantify the absolute abundance of each unique TCRbeta CDR3 rearrangement, sequence reads were collapsed and filtered. Productive Simpson clonality was computed per sample as the square root of Simpson's diversity index over productive rearrangements. Sourced from immuneACCESS, this table was stored by TCRdb with only in-frame sequences that have V and J called. A share of the clones is absent; for the studies checked, an unresolved V gene accounts for under half, and the remainder has no known explanation. D and trimming were read from the DNA, whereas the V and J calls and clone size are those reported in that table. Here the sample has tens of thousands of clones; approximately 83% occur a single time. The ten biggest clones cover roughly 14% of the sample.

Of note for this clone: Its specific antigen is unknown. The record has no base qualities; no much larger clone is one base away.

Collaborating institutions collected whole blood in K2EDTA tubes following their own protocols. For TCRbeta analysis, collaborators shipped samples in one of three forms: frozen whole blood, isolated PBMCs, or DNA extracted from either of those sample types. Source material: peripheral blood. This TCR was recovered from a human donor in a cohort sampled during active COVID-19.

The CDR3 sequence is CASSLVSGPQETQYF. The base sequence is TGCGCCAGCAGCTTGGTGTCAGGGCCCCAAGAGACCCAGTACTTC. Rearrangement joined TRBV5-1 to TRBJ2-5, with a weak D call of TRBD1 (5 bases match). The germline ends are 10 bases apart after V is trimmed by 0 bases and J by 1 base. The CDR3, cysteine through phenylalanine, is 15 amino acids long. The entry retains the CDR3 DNA only, 45 bases that are in frame from base 1. Taken from the germline V gene, the CDR1 and CDR2 loops are SGHRS and YFSETQ.